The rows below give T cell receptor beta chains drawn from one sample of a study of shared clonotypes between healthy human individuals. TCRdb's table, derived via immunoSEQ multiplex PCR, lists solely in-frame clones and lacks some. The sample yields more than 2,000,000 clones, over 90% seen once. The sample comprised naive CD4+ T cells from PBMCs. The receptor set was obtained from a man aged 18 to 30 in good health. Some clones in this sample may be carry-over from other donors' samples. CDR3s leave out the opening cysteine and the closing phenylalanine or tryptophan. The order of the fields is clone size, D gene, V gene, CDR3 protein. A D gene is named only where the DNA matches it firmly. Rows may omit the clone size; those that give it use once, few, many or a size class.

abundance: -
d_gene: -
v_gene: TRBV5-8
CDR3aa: ASSLNGRVNTEAF

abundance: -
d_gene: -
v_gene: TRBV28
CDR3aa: ASSRVSSFTDIQY

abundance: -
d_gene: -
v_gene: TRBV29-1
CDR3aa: SVYRDPQETQY

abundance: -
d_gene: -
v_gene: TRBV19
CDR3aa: ASSISSGSTEAF

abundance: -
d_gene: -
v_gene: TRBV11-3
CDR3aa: ASSLGGLGNTIY

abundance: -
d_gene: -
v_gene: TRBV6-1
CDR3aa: ASHKVGSNTEAF

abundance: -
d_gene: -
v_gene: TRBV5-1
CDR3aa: VSSRRARDYGYT

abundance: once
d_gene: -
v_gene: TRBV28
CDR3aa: ASSFGGPGIEEAF

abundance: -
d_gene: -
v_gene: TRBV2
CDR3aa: ASLGSPTNYGELF

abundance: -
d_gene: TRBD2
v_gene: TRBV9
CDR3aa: ASGHLTLASGRAEETQY

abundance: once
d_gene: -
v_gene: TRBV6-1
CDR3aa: ASNPQGSGNTIY

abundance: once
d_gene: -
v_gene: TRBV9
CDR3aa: ASSVGRDILYGYT

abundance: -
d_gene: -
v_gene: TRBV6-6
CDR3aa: ASRDQGSGYT

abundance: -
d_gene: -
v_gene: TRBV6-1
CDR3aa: ASSITTVAGELF

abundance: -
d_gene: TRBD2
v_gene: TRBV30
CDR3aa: AWSAHLAGGPGGELF

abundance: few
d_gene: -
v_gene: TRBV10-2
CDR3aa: ASKLPGEGYYGYT

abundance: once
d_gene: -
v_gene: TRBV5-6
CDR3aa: ASFPIDSLNTGELF

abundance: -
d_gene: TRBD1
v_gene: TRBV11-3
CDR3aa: ASSRTGTGDTGELF

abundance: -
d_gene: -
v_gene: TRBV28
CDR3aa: ASSLPNQPQH

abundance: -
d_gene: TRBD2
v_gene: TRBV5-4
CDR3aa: ASSAGGAETQY

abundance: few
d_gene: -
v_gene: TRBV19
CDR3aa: ASSIVQRATVPGELF

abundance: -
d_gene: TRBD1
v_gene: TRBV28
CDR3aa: ASSLRSQGAKSEAF

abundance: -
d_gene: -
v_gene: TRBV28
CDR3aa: ASSLPPWPYSSYNEQF

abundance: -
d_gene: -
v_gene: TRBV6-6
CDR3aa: ASRERTDSNQPQH

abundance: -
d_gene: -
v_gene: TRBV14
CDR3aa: ASSHLDPHLNEQF

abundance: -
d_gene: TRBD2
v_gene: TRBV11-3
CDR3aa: ASSPGGGRASHPN